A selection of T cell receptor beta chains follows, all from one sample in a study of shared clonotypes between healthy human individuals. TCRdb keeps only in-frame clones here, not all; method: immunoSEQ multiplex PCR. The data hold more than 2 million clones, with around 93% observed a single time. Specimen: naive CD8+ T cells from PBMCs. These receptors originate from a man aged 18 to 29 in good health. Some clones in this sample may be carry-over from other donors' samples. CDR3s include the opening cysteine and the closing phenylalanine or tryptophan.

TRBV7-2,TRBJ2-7,CASSPYAGGPSEQYF
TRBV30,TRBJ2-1,CASLRLADPYNEQFF
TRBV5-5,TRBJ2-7,CASSFVSSGLYEQYF
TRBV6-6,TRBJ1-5,CASSFPSNQPQHF
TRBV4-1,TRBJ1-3,CASSQERTGPSGNTIYF
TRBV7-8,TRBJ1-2,CASSLPRGIGQVLVYGYTF
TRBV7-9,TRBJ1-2,CASSSTTMSVGYTF
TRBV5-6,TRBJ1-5,CASSTGGSNQPQHF
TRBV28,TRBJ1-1,CASRSLSRGAFF
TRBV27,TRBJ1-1,CASSATGDWNTEAFF
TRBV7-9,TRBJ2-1,CASSSPPRLAGLDEQFF
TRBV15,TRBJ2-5,CATSRGQEQETQYF
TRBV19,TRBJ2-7,CASSMEGRNEQYF
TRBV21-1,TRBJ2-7,CASSKGGLGTGPYEQYF
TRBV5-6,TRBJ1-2,CASSLAEGWDGYTF
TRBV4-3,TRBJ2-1,CASSHAAGSQYREQFF
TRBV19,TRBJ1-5,CASSGLQIGNQPQHF
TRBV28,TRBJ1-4,CASSSDGQGAWEKLFF
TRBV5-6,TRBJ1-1,CASSLASSGAFF
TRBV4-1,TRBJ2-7,CASSQDEGQGYEQYF
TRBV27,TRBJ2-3,CASSPGPRGRDTQYF
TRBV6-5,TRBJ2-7,CASNPTRGAVPEQYF
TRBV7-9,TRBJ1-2,CASSYQGSPSLYGYTF
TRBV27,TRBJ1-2,CASGTLFGSLYGYTF
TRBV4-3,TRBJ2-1,CASSQGLAYEQFF
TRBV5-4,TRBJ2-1,CASSDGTRYYNEQFF
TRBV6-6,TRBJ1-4,CASTPGQGAIKLFF
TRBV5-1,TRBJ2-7,CASRATGTGGGEQYF